This T cell receptor (beta chain) was retrieved from a study of T cells after yellow fever vaccination. Each CDR3 protein gets one entry after TCRdb re-called the 5' RACE reads with MiXCR. The sample gives about 230,000 distinct CDR3 sequences, 6% to 8% of which show up once; about 0.95% is in the top ten. This clonotype was picked up a small number of times. The CDR3 runs 13 residues. Per the germline V gene, CDR1 is SGHTA and CDR2 is FQGNSA. The J segment lost 4 bases and the V segment lost 5 bases, leaving 4 bases of the junction unmatched. The sequence came from a man younger than 45 who received the YFV17D yellow fever vaccine. The material sequenced was CD4+ T cells sorted from PBMCs, taken on the day of the yellow fever booster vaccination. V is TRBV7-2 and J is TRBJ2-7; TRBD2 matches 8 bases. The CDR3 spells CASSKRESYEQYF. The CDR3 coding sequence is TGTGCCAGCAGCAAGCGGGAGTCTTACGAGCAGTACTTC.